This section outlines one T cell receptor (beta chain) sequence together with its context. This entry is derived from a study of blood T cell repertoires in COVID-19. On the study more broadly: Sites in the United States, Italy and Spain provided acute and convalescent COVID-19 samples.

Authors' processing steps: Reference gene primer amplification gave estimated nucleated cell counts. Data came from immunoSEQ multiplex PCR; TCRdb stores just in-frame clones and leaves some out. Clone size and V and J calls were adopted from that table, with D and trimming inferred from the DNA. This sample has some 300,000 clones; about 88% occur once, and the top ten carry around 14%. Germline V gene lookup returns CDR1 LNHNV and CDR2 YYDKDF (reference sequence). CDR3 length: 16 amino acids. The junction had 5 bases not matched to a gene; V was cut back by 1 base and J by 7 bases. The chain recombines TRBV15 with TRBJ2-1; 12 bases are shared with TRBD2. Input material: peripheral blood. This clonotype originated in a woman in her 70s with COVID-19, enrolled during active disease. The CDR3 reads CATSRGRLAGENEQFF. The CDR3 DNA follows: TGTGCCACCAGCAGAGGTCGACTAGCGGGGGAAAATGAGCAGTTCTTC.